The rows below give T cell receptor beta chains drawn from one sample of a study of cytomegalovirus exposure and HLA in healthy donors. Here immunoSEQ multiplex PCR was the method, and the copy in TCRdb shows in-frame clones only, minus some. The profile covers 150,000 to 200,000 clones, with around 80% appearing a single time and approximately 6.5% taken by the ten largest. The sequenced sample consisted of PBMCs. The receptors stem from a male donor in good health and CMV-seropositive. Both conserved end residues are trimmed from each CDR3. The D gene is left open where the match is weak. The size entry is marked missing in some rows and otherwise reads once, few, many or a size class.

v_call clone_size d_call cdr3_aa
TRBV7-7 . TRBD1 ASRDPQGDEQF
TRBV23-1 once . ASSQLFSPTGRHGYT
TRBV30 . TRBD1 AWSTYGTGLNEQY
TRBV13 few . ASSGERAPANEQF
TRBV28 . . ASSLVRDFTEAF
TRBV18 . . ASSPKQGIQSPLH
TRBV11-2 . . ASSPTTGRGYGYT
TRBV5-1 few TRBD1 ASSTGQHNSPLH
TRBV9 . . ASSVGRAQETQY
TRBV2 . TRBD2 ASSARLALYNEQF
TRBV6-1 . . ASSEGDTSYEQY
TRBV19 . . ASSMGPATYEQY
TRBV9 . . ASSGSSRQGGEKLF
TRBV11-3 . . ASSTSSVAYNEQF
TRBV6-5 . . ASRLDRAYEQY
TRBV4-2 . . ASSQSWGAREKTYEQY
TRBV6-4 once . ASRLAEVWY
TRBV5-1 . . ASASGGGVDNSPLH
TRBV7-9 . TRBD1 ASSWDRVNEKLF
TRBV13 . TRBD2 ASSLGSGTRAKETQY
TRBV7-6 . TRBD1 ASSFGRGFNEQY
TRBV7-6 . . ASSFNGQLNTEAF
TRBV27 . TRBD1 ASNARQGGSPLH
TRBV19 few TRBD2 ASSEGSGSLWGYNEQF
TRBV19 . TRBD1 ASSSETSPGQSNYGYT
TRBV7-8 . TRBD2 ASSLGTSGSNEQY
TRBV9 once TRBD2 ASSVVGTSEHNEQF
TRBV7-2 . . ASSFDSEPYNEQF
TRBV6-5 . TRBD2 ASRDSGGSYNEQF
TRBV6-5 few . ASSTAGKGYEQY
TRBV5-1 . . ASSLSEEQF